The entry below describes one T cell receptor (beta chain). Its antigen is currently unknown. After removal of 7 bases from V and 3 bases from J, the junction contained 10 bases not matched to a gene. The germline V gene encodes CDR1 MNHNS and CDR2 SASEGT. The CDR3 is 15 residues long. These data belong to a study of T cells after yellow fever vaccination. Regarding the study as a whole: The bulk population could contribute abundant contaminating clonotypes to FACS-sorted repertoires.

5'RACE template switching added a universal primer site and UMIs to TCR cDNA. From the 5' RACE reads, TCRdb called clonotypes with MiXCR, one entry per CDR3 protein. The sample consists of 500,000 to 700,000 distinct CDR3 sequences, roughly 21% of them appearing once. The TCR sequence derives from a man younger than 45 who received the YFV17D yellow fever vaccine. The starting material was PBMCs, obtained 15 days after the yellow fever booster vaccination. The chain is built from TRBV6-1 and TRBJ2-5, with 8 bases matching TRBD1. The CDR3 sequence is CASTPLTGVKETQYF. CDR3 DNA: TGTGCCAGCACACCCCTGACAGGGGTAAAAGAGACCCAGTACTTC.